A selection of T cell receptor beta chains follows, all from one sample in a study of blood T cell repertoires in COVID-19. Assay used: immunoSEQ multiplex PCR; TCRdb lists only in-frame clones, some missing. The table has around 250,000 clones, approximately 90% seen once. Sequences were obtained from PBMCs or T cells enriched from blood (not recorded which). The receptors originated from a man over 45 who had been exposed to COVID-19. CDR3s include the opening cysteine and the closing phenylalanine or tryptophan. Fields, in order: D gene, V gene, J gene, clone size, CDR3 protein, CDR3 DNA. A D gene is named only where the DNA matches it firmly. Only some rows state a clone size, as once, few, many or a class for expanded clones.

>.|TRBV28|TRBJ2-3|.
CASSTRRGIGDTQYF
TGTGCCAGCAGCACCCGACGGGGGATCGGAGATACGCAGTATTTT
>TRBD1|TRBV4-1|TRBJ1-2|.
CASSRGTGASFYGYTF
TGCGCCAGCAGTCGCGGAACAGGGGCCAGCTTCTATGGCTACACCTTC
>.|TRBV7-8|TRBJ2-2|.
CASSTSETGELFF
TGTGCCAGCAGTACTAGTGAGACCGGGGAGCTGTTTTTT
>TRBD1|TRBV5-1|TRBJ1-2|.
CASSGTGEGYTF
TGCGCCAGCAGCGGGACAGGGGAGGGCTACACCTTC
>TRBD1|TRBV29-1|TRBJ1-2|.
CSVEESRTGYGYTF
TGCAGCGTTGAAGAGTCCAGGACAGGTTATGGCTACACCTTC
>.|TRBV4-2|TRBJ2-3|once
CASSAQLASSTDTQYF
TGTGCCAGCAGCGCACAGCTCGCGTCTAGCACAGATACGCAGTATTTT
>.|TRBV5-1|TRBJ1-1|.
CASSYQTPSGTEAFF
TGCGCCAGCAGCTATCAAACACCGTCCGGGACTGAAGCTTTCTTT
>TRBD1|TRBV28|TRBJ1-5|.
CASSPNQGEFNQPQHF
TGTGCCAGCAGCCCGAATCAGGGGGAATTCAATCAGCCCCAGCATTTT
>.|TRBV19|TRBJ1-6|.
CASNPIGQGNSPLHF
TGTGCCAGTAACCCCATCGGCCAGGGTAATTCACCCCTCCACTTT
>TRBD1|TRBV7-6|TRBJ1-2|.
CASSDYRGANYGYTF
TGTGCCAGCAGCGATTACAGGGGCGCTAACTATGGCTACACCTTC
>.|TRBV5-5|TRBJ1-1|.
CASSLSPGMSTEAFF
TGTGCCAGCAGCTTGAGCCCGGGGATGTCCACTGAAGCTTTCTTT
>TRBD2|TRBV9|TRBJ2-5|.
CASSVNQLAGGPGGETQYF
TGTGCCAGCAGCGTAAACCAGCTAGCGGGAGGGCCAGGCGGAGAGACCCAGTACTTC
>.|TRBV19|TRBJ1-3|.
CASSTGSGNTIYF
TGTGCCAGTAGTACAGGGTCCGGAAACACCATATATTTT
>TRBD1|TRBV23-1|TRBJ1-6|.
CASSRTTGIESPLHF
TGCGCCAGCAGTCGGACGACAGGGATAGAATCACCCCTCCACTTT
>.|TRBV3-1/TRBV3-2|TRBJ1-4|once
CASSQEGTRNEKLFF
TGTGCCAGCAGCCAAGAGGGCACCAGAAATGAAAAACTGTTTTTT
>.|TRBV11-2|TRBJ1-3|.
CASSYGGRSGNTIYF
TGTGCCAGCAGCTATGGGGGCAGGTCTGGAAACACCATATATTTT
>.|TRBV28|TRBJ1-5|.
CASLSWGRGQPQHF
TGTGCCAGTCTCTCGTGGGGTAGGGGACAGCCCCAGCATTTT
>TRBD2|TRBV6-5|TRBJ2-5|.
CASSLAGGPLAQYF
TGTGCCAGCAGTCTAGCGGGGGGGCCCTTAGCCCAGTACTTC
>.|TRBV5-1|TRBJ1-1|.
CASSLGSGMNTEAFF
TGCGCCAGCAGCCTTGGGTCAGGGATGAACACTGAAGCTTTCTTT
>.|TRBV5-1|TRBJ1-1|few
CASSSYRNTEAFF
TGCGCCAGCAGCAGCTACAGGAACACTGAAGCTTTCTTT
>.|TRBV24-1|TRBJ2-3|.
CATSDYAARSDTQYF
TGTGCCACCAGTGACTACGCAGCTAGGTCAGATACGCAGTATTTT
>.|TRBV5-1|TRBJ1-1|.
CASSEQKNTEAFF
TGCGCCAGCAGCGAACAAAAGAACACTGAAGCTTTCTTT
>.|TRBV10-1|TRBJ2-7|.
CASSLDRFYEQYF
TGCGCCAGCAGTCTAGACCGGTTCTACGAGCAGTACTTC
>TRBD2|TRBV19|TRBJ2-1|.
CASRGLYSNNEQFF
TGTGCCAGTCGGGGACTATATTCCAACAATGAGCAGTTCTTC
>.|TRBV6-5|TRBJ1-6|.
CASSPSRGRNSPLHF
TGTGCCAGCAGTCCCTCCCGCGGGAGAAATTCACCCCTCCACTTT
>.|TRBV2|TRBJ1-5|.
CASKNQGNQPQHF
TGTGCCAGCAAAAATCAGGGCAATCAGCCCCAGCATTTT
>.|TRBV15|TRBJ1-1|.
CATSRDHGTSGKAFF
TGTGCCACCAGCAGAGATCACGGCACCTCGGGAAAAGCTTTCTTT
>TRBD2|TRBV9|TRBJ2-5|.
CASSVSGTSGSIQETQYF
TGTGCCAGCAGCGTCTCCGGGACTAGCGGGAGTATACAGGAGACCCAGTACTTC
>.|TRBV9|TRBJ2-3|.
CASSPRAVGLGTDTQYF
TGTGCCAGCAGCCCGAGAGCCGTGGGGCTCGGCACAGATACGCAGTATTTT
>.|TRBV6-1|TRBJ1-5|.
CASSGQLAFGNQPQHF
TGTGCCAGCAGTGGGCAATTAGCTTTCGGAAATCAGCCCCAGCATTTT
>.|TRBV11-2|TRBJ2-5|.
CASSLFKTQYF
TGTGCCAGCAGCTTATTTAAGACCCAGTACTTC
>.|TRBV2|TRBJ1-1|.
CASSEYFEAFF
TGTGCCAGCAGTGAGTACTTTGAAGCTTTCTTT
>.|TRBV27|TRBJ1-1|.
CASSLSGTFNTEAFF
TGTGCCAGCAGTTTATCGGGGACATTTAACACTGAAGCTTTCTTT
>.|TRBV19|TRBJ1-4|.
CASTPTVTNEKLFF
TGTGCCAGTACCCCGACAGTTACTAATGAAAAACTGTTTTTT
>TRBD2|TRBV5-1|TRBJ2-3|.
CASSLTSGPTDTQYF
TGCGCCAGCAGCTTGACTAGCGGACCCACAGATACGCAGTATTTT
>TRBD1|TRBV6-5|TRBJ1-5|.
CASRPGQGDQPQHF
TGTGCCAGCAGACCCGGACAGGGCGATCAGCCCCAGCATTTT
>.|TRBV12-3/TRBV12-4|TRBJ2-5|.
CASRRDLGQTQYF
TGTGCCAGCAGGCGGGACTTAGGGCAGACCCAGTACTTC
>.|TRBV5-1|TRBJ2-1|.
CASNGLNSGNEQFF
TGCGCCAGCAATGGGCTCAACTCTGGCAATGAGCAGTTCTTC
>.|TRBV2|TRBJ1-5|once
CASSEIGGEYQPQHF
TGTGCCAGCAGTGAGATCGGGGGTGAGTATCAGCCCCAGCATTTT
>.|TRBV28|TRBJ2-1|.
CASSLLQGPYNEQFF
TGTGCCAGCAGTTTATTGCAGGGCCCCTACAATGAGCAGTTCTTC
>.|TRBV19|TRBJ1-5|.
CASSSRDKILNQPQHF
TGTGCCAGTAGTAGCCGGGACAAAATACTCAATCAGCCCCAGCATTTT
>TRBD2|TRBV5-6|TRBJ2-2|.
CASSLELAGDTGELFF
TGTGCCAGCAGCTTGGAACTAGCGGGAGACACCGGGGAGCTGTTTTTT
>.|TRBV6-5|TRBJ1-2|.
CASSSVISVGYTF
TGTGCCAGCAGCTCGGTCATTTCGGTCGGCTACACCTTC
>TRBD1|TRBV4-1|TRBJ1-3|.
CASSPVGTEGNTIYF
TGCGCCAGCAGCCCCGTTGGGACAGAGGGAAACACCATATATTTT
>.|TRBV2|TRBJ1-1|few
CASKLQGNTEAFF
TGTGCCAGCAAGTTACAGGGGAACACTGAAGCTTTCTTT
>TRBD1|TRBV5-1|TRBJ1-1|.
CASSWTGPLSTEAFF
TGCGCCAGCAGCTGGACAGGGCCCCTGAGCACTGAAGCTTTCTTT
>.|TRBV10-1|TRBJ1-6|.
CASSESGGLPDNSPLHF
TGCGCCAGCAGTGAGTCGGGAGGCCTGCCTGATAATTCACCCCTCCACTTT
>.|TRBV9|TRBJ2-1|few
CASSGLSFNEQFF
TGTGCCAGCTCGGGTTTGTCGTTCAATGAGCAGTTCTTC
>.|TRBV27|TRBJ2-1|.
CASSLRRSGEQFF
TGTGCCAGCAGTTTAAGGAGGAGCGGTGAGCAGTTCTTC
>TRBD1|TRBV6-5|TRBJ1-2|.
CASKARDRDHGYTF
TGTGCCAGCAAGGCCCGGGACAGGGATCATGGCTACACCTTC
>TRBD2|TRBV6-5|TRBJ2-7|.
CASSYSGRGNSYEQYF
TGTGCCAGCAGTTACTCCGGGCGGGGGAACTCCTACGAGCAGTACTTC
>.|TRBV28|TRBJ1-5|.
CASRPGGVVSNQPQHF
TGTGCCAGCAGACCCGGGGGGGTAGTCAGTAATCAGCCCCAGCATTTT
>.|TRBV3-1/TRBV3-2|TRBJ2-7|.
CASSRATPPYEQYF
TGTGCCAGCAGCCGCGCCACGCCCCCCTACGAGCAGTACTTC